The 24 T cell receptor beta chains below were found in one sample sequenced in a study of CD8+CD57+ T cells in acquired aplastic anemia. TCR beta VDJ and CDR3 were profiled, and genomic DNA was the template. TCRdb recomputed calls from the reads with MiXCR, one row per CDR3 protein. The table has 150,000 to 200,000 distinct CDR3 sequences, around 50% seen once; the top ten hold 10% to 15%. Only patients with CD8+CD57+ cell expansion on flow cytometry were chosen for sequencing. Sequenced input: sorted CD4+, CD8+, or CD8+CD57+ T cells (not recorded which) from PBMCs. The source is a human donor with aplastic anemia.

This clonotype was seen a handful of times. The junction and the germline gene differ at one end; a read error may be behind it. The chain employs TRBV6-2 or TRBV6-3 and TRBJ2-7; D unclear. This CDR3 has 15 residues. Germline CDR1 is MNHEY and CDR2 is SVGEGT. CDR3 loop: CACSYRMGISYEQYF. The CDR3 DNA follows: TGTGCCTGCAGTTACCGGATGGGCATCTCCTACGAGCAGTACTTC.

There are a few counts of this clonotype. The J gene is TRBJ1-1, the V gene TRBV19; no clear D gene. V was clipped by 5 bases and J by 3 bases, with 13 bases between them. Germline values: CDR1 LNHDA, CDR2 SQIVND (reference sequence). There are 14 residues in the CDR3. This CDR3 is CASSSLVGDTEAFF. CDR3 nucleotide sequence: TGTGCCAGTAGTTCCCTCGTGGGAGACACTGAAGCTTTCTTT.

The J gene is TRBJ1-2, the V gene TRBV30; D remains ambiguous. CDR1 GTSNPN and CDR2 SVGIG come from the germline V gene (reference sequence). CDR3 size: 12 residues. V shed 1 base and J shed 5 bases, with 8 bases lying between them. The CDR3 DNA sequence: TGTGCCTGGAGTGCGGACGGTTATGGCTACACCTTC. It specifies CAWSADGYGYTF.

The genes are TRBV10-3 and TRBJ1-1; D is undetermined. Trimming removed 8 bases at V and 2 bases at J, with 12 bases between. The germline V gene encodes CDR1 ENHRY and CDR2 SYGVKD. This CDR3 comprises 13 residues. CDR3 residues: CAIVSGINTEAFF. CDR3 coding DNA: TGTGCCATCGTGTCTGGGATTAACACTGAAGCTTTCTTT.

This rearrangement joins TRBV24-1 to TRBJ1-5; no firm D call. The CDR3 consists of 15 residues. Germline lookup yields CDR1 KGHDR and CDR2 SFDVKD. The V end lost 2 bases, the J end lost 3 bases, and 10 bases lay between the germline ends. This CDR3 is CATSDSQAYNQPQHF. CDR3 nucleotides: TGTGCCACCAGTGATTCCCAGGCGTACAATCAGCCCCAGCATTTT.

This clonotype was observed once. V gene TRBV19 combines with J gene TRBJ2-1, with D hard to call. Trimming left V 2 bases short and J 0 bases short, with 8 bases between. This CDR3 comprises 15 residues. In germline, CDR1 is LNHDA, CDR2 SQIVND (reference sequence). The CDR3 loop is CASSIKRSSYNEQFF. Written as DNA, the CDR3 is TGTGCCAGTAGTATAAAGCGCTCCTCCTACAATGAGCAGTTCTTC.

The chain uses TRBV10-3 and TRBJ2-7; D may correspond to TRBD1 or TRBD2 (5 bases each). Trimming cost V 8 bases and J 5 bases, with 19 bases left between them. CDR3 length equals 14 residues. Per germline, CDR1 ENHRY and CDR2 SYGVKD. The CDR3 nucleotides are TGTGCCATCGAGAGAGGGCGTGGGGCGGACGAGCAGTACTTC. It codes for CAIERGRGADEQYF.

The V and J genes are TRBV12-3 or TRBV12-4 and TRBJ1-1, with 11 bases fitting TRBD1. The CDR3 runs 17 residues. Germline trimming cut 2 bases from V and 5 bases from J; bases unmatched to any gene: 10. The CDR3 bases are TGTGCCAGCAGTTTAACCGGAAGGACAGGGGGCGGGACTGAAGCTTTCTTT. The encoded protein is CASSLTGRTGGGTEAFF.

This clonotype has ten or more counts. The V call is TRBV5-1, the J call TRBJ1-1, with D unresolved. The V gene lost 4 bases and the J gene lost 0 bases, with 13 bases spanning the gap. Germline loops: CDR1 SGHRS, CDR2 YFSETQ. The CDR3 is 15 residues long. In DNA form, the CDR3 reads TGCGCCAGCAGCCAAGCCTCCAGTTTGAACACTGAAGCTTTCTTT. Residues: CASSQASSLNTEAFF. The complete variable domain, with remaining parts taken from reference TRBV5-1 and TRBJ1-1, reads KAGVTQTPRYLIKTRGQQVTLSCSPISGHRSVSWYQQTPGQGLQFLFEYFSETQRNKGNFPGRFSGRQFSNSRSEMNVSTLELGDSALYLCASSQASSLNTEAFFGQGTRLTVV.

This clonotype was picked up many times. CDR3 sequence: CASSQVPGATYEQYF. Here the CDR3 DNA reads TGTGCCAGCAGCCAAGTACCAGGGGCCACCTACGAGCAGTACTTC. This chain links TRBV3-1 with TRBJ2-7, with D perhaps matching TRBD1 (6 bases). Germline CDR1 reads LGHDT; CDR2 reads YNNKEL (reference sequence). The CDR3 sequence is 15 residues long. V shed 1 base and J shed 2 bases, with 12 bases lying between them.

This clonotype has a count of ten or more. V is TRBV19 and J is TRBJ2-4, with 9 bases aligning to TRBD1. This CDR3 is built from 13 residues. V lost 4 bases and J lost 6; bases outside the gene matches: 1. Per germline, CDR1 LNHDA and CDR2 SQIVND (reference sequence). CDR3 amino acids: CASSRGQGNIQYF. In nucleotides, the CDR3 is TGTGCCAGTAGTAGGGGACAGGGAAACATTCAGTACTTC.

V usage is TRBV10-1 and J usage is TRBJ2-7; D possibly uses TRBD1 or TRBD2 (6 bases each). There are 15 residues in the CDR3. Germline CDR1 and CDR2: WNHNN and SYGVQD (reference sequence). Trimming removed 7 bases at V and 2 bases at J, with 18 bases between. The CDR3 loop is CASKKVRGAPYEQYF. The CDR3 nucleotides read TGCGCCAGCAAAAAAGTTAGGGGGGCCCCCTACGAGCAGTACTTC.

This chain uses TRBV10-3 with TRBJ1-4; the D gene is possibly TRBD1 (5 bases). The length of the CDR3 is 14 residues. Germline assignment: CDR1 ENHRY and CDR2 SYGVKD. V shed 0 bases and J shed 4 bases, with 6 bases lying between them. CDR3 sequence (DNA): TGTGCCATCAGTGAGTCTGGGGGTAATGAAAAACTGTTTTTT. Translation gives CAISESGGNEKLFF.

Concerning this clonotype itself: Sequence at one end of the junction differs from germline and may be a read error. The gene calls are TRBV7-7 and TRBJ2-1, with D tentatively TRBD2 (9 bases). This CDR3 spans 13 amino acids. Germline V gene sequence: CDR1 SSHAT, CDR2 FNYEAQ (reference sequence). CDR3 sequence reads: CASSGGTGNEQFF. The CDR3 DNA follows: TGTGCTAGCAGCGGGGGGACAGGAAATGAGCAGTTCTTC.

The V call is TRBV10-3, the J call TRBJ2-7, with a possible D match to TRBD2 (6 bases). Germline CDR1 is ENHRY and CDR2 is SYGVKD. Trimming removed 7 bases from V and 6 bases from J, with 16 bases in between. The CDR3 is made up of 13 amino acids. Written as DNA, the CDR3 is TGTGCCATCAAAGGGCAGGGAGGCCTCGAGCAGTACTTC. Translated: CAIKGQGGLEQYF.

This clonotype was counted a single time. A much larger clonotype is one base distant, so this may be a read error. The chain joins TRBV9 to TRBJ1-1; D not certain. The CDR3 is 14 residues long. The germline V gene encodes CDR1 SGDLS and CDR2 YYNGEE. In DNA, the CDR3 is TGTGCCAGCAGCGTAGGAGGGAAGAACCCTGAAGCTTTCTTT. Its translation is CASSVGGKNPEAFF.

Points on this clonotype: One junction end does not reproduce the germline sequence, and a read error may be involved. The V call is TRBV7-2, the J call TRBJ2-7; D is uncertain. This CDR3 spans 14 amino acids. Per the germline V gene, CDR1 is SGHTA and CDR2 is FQGNSA. The CDR3 reads CASSSSFSSYERYF. CDR3 coding DNA: TGTGCCAGCAGCTCAAGTTTTAGCTCCTACGAGCGGTACTTC. Full variable domain (remainder filled in from reference TRBV7-2 and TRBJ2-7): GAGVSQSPSNKVTEKGKDVELRCDPISGHTALYWYRQSLGQGLEFLIYFQGNSAPDKSGLPSDRFSAERTGGSVSTLTIQRTQQEDSAVYLCASSSSFSSYERYFGPGTRLTVT.

This clonotype appeared many times. This chain links TRBV2 with TRBJ1-1; the match to TRBD1 covers 9 bases. Unmatched junction bases numbered 1, after V lost 4 bases and J lost 1 base. The germline gives CDR1 SNHLY, CDR2 FYNNEI. The CDR3 loop spans 14 amino acids. In nucleotides, the CDR3 is TGTGCCAGCAGTGTGACAGGGGGGAACACTGAAGCTTTCTTT. It encodes CASSVTGGNTEAFF.

V gene TRBV15 combines with J gene TRBJ2-1, with 7 bases fitting TRBD1. Germline V gene lookup returns CDR1 LNHNV and CDR2 YYDKDF (reference sequence). The CDR3 runs to 17 residues. With 3 bases clipped from V and 4 bases from J, the junction kept 12 bases outside the gene matches. CDR3 protein: CATSSYLGQISYNEQFF. The DNA of the CDR3 is TGTGCCACCAGCAGCTACCTGGGACAGATCTCTTACAATGAGCAGTTCTTC.

This clonotype was observed a handful of times. This chain joins TRBV24-1 and TRBJ2-7; D not certain. Germline CDR1 and CDR2: KGHDR and SFDVKD. This CDR3 contains 13 residues. Trimming left V 5 bases short and J 1 base short, with 8 bases between. This CDR3 is CATSVGGSYEQYF. The DNA for the CDR3 is TGTGCCACCAGTGTTGGCGGTTCCTACGAGCAGTACTTC.

There are many counts of this clonotype. This rearrangement joins TRBV6-1 to TRBJ2-7, with D possibly being TRBD2 (5 bases). Germline V gene sequence: CDR1 MNHNS, CDR2 SASEGT. This CDR3 is 15 amino acids long. Trimming took off 3 bases at V and 2 bases at J, with 14 bases between the two ends. Written as DNA, the CDR3 is TGTGCCAGCAGTGACCCCAGAGGGCAGACCTACGAGCAGTACTTC. It specifies CASSDPRGQTYEQYF.

As DNA, the CDR3 is TGTGCCAGCAAACCCACCGGACAGAAGAACACTGAAGCTTTCTTT. Protein: CASKPTGQKNTEAFF. V is TRBV12-3 or TRBV12-4 and J is TRBJ1-1, with TRBD1 as a possible D gene (6 bases). This CDR3 has 15 residues. V was shortened by 7 bases and J by 1 base, with 16 bases between the two germline ends.

The V call is TRBV29-1, the J call TRBJ2-2, with D possibly called TRBD1 or TRBD2 (6 bases each). Germline V gives CDR1 SQVTM, CDR2 ANQGSEA. CDR3 length equals 16 residues. The V end lost 5 bases, the J end lost 0 bases, and 16 bases lay between the germline ends. The chain's CDR3 is CSVILRGLTNTGELFF. The DNA of the CDR3 is TGCAGCGTTATCCTACGGGGGCTCACGAACACCGGGGAGCTGTTTTTT.

The CDR3 DNA sequence: TGTGCCAGCAGCCTTGAGGGGGCGGTAAACACCATATATTTT. Translation gives CASSLEGAVNTIYF. This chain links TRBV2 with TRBJ1-3; 7 bases line up with TRBD1. Germline CDR1 and CDR2: SNHLY and FYNNEI. The V and J ends lost 6 bases and 6 bases, in that order; junction bases with no gene match: 8. The CDR3 has 14 residues.